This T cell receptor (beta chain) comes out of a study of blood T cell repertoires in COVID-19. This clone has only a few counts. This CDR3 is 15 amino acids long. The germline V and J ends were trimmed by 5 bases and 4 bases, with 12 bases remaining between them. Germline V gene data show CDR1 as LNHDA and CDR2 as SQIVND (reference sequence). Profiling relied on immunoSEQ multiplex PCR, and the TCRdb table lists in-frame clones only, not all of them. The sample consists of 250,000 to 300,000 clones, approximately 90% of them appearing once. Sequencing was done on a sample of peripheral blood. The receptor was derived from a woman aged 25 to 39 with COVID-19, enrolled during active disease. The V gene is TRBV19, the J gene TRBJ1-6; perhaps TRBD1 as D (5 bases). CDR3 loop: CASSSRQNYNSPLHF. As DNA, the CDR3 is TGTGCCAGTAGTTCACGACAGAATTATAATTCACCCCTCCACTTT.